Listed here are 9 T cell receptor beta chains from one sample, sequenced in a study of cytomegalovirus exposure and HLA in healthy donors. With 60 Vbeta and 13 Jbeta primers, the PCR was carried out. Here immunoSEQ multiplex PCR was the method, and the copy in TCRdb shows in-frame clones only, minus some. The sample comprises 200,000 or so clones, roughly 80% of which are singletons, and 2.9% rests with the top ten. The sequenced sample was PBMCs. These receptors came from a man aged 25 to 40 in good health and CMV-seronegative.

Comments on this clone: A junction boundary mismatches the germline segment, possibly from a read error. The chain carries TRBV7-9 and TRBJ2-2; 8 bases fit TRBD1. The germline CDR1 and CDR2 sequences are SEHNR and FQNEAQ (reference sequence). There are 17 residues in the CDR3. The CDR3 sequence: CSSSLNQGAPNTGELFF. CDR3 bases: TGTTCCAGCAGCTTAAATCAGGGGGCCCCGAACACCGGGGAGCTGTTTTTT.

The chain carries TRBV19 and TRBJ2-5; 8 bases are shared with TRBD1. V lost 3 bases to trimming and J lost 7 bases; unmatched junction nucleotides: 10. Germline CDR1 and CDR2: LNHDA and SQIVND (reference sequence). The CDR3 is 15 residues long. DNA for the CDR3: TGTGCCAGTAGTATCGCCCAGGGGGCTCGGGGGACCCAGTACTTC. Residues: CASSIAQGARGTQYF.

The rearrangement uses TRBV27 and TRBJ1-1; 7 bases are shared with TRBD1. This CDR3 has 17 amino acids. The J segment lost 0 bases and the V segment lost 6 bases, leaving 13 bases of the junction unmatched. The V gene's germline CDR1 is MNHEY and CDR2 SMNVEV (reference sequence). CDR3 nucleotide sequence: TGTGCCAGCAGGATCCTTCAGGCAGGGGGTATGAACACTGAAGCTTTCTTT. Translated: CASRILQAGGMNTEAFF.

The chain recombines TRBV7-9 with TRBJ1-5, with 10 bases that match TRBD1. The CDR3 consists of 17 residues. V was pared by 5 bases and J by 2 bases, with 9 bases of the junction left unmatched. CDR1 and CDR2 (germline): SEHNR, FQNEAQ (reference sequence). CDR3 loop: CASSHHSGTGGNQPQHF. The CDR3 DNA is TGTGCCAGCAGCCATCATTCCGGGACAGGGGGCAATCAGCCCCAGCATTTT.

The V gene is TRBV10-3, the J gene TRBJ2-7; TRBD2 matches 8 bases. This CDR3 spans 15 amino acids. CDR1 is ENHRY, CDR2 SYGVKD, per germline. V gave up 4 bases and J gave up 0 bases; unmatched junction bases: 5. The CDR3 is CAISVGSGVSYEQYF. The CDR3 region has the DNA TGTGCCATCAGTGTCGGTAGCGGGGTCTCCTACGAGCAGTACTTC.

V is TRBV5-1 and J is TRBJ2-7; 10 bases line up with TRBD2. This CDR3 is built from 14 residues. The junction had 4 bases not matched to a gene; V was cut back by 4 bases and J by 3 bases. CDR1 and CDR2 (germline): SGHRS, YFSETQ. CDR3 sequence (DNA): TGCGCCAGCAGCCGGGGACTAGCGAGCTACGAGCAGTACTTC. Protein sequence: CASSRGLASYEQYF.

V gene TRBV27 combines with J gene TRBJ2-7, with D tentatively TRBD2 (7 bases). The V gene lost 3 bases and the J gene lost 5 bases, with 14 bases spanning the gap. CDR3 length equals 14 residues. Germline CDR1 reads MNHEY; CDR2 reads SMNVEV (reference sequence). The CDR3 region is CASSFGGQLDEQYF. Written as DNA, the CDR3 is TGTGCCAGCAGTTTCGGGGGGCAATTGGACGAGCAGTACTTC.

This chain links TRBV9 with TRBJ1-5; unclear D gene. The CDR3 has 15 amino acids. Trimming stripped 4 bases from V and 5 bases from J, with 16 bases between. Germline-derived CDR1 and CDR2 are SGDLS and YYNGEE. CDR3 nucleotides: TGTGCCAGCAGCCCGGATACGGGAGGGCATCAGCCCCAGCATTTT. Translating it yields CASSPDTGGHQPQHF.

CDR3 in amino acids: CASSVGGGGTSTDTQYF. The CDR3 DNA reads TGTGCCAGCAGCGTGGGGGGCGGGGGGACTAGCACAGATACGCAGTATTTT. The rearrangement links TRBV9 to TRBJ2-3, with 8 bases fitting TRBD2. J was trimmed by 0 bases and V by 2 bases; bases with no gene match: 8. CDR3 length: 17 residues. Germline V CDR1 and CDR2: SGDLS, YYNGEE. Complete variable domain (other parts from reference TRBV9 and TRBJ2-3): DSGVTQTPKHLITATGQRVTLRCSPRSGDLSVYWYQQSLDQGLQFLIQYYNGEERAKGNILERFSAQQFPDLHSELNLSSLELGDSALYFCASSVGGGGTSTDTQYFGPGTRLTVL.